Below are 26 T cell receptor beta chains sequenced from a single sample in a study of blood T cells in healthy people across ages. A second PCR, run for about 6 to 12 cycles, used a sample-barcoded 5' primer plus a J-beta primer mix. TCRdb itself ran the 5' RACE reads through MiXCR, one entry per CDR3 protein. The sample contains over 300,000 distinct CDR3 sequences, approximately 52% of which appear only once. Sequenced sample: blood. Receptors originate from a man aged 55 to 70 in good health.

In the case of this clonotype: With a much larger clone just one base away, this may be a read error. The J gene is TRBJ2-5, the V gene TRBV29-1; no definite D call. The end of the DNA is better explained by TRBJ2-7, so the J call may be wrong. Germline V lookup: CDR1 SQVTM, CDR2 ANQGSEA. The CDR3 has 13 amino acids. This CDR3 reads CSVIRADLYEQYF. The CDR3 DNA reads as TGCAGCGTCATACGAGCCGATCTCTACGAGCAGTACTTC.

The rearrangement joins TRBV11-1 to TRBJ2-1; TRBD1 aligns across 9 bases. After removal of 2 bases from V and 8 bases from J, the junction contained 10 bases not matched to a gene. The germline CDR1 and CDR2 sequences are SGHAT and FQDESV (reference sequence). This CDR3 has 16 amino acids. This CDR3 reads CASSLYGTGNGDEQFF. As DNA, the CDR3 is TGTGCCAGCAGCTTATACGGGACAGGGAACGGAGATGAGCAGTTCTTC.

CDR3 sequence reads: CASSPRTGRSSYNEQFF. The CDR3, as DNA: TGTGCCAGCAGTCCCCGGACAGGACGTAGCTCCTACAATGAGCAGTTCTTC. The J gene is TRBJ2-1, the V gene TRBV12-3 or TRBV12-4, with TRBD1 matching 7 bases. The CDR3 is 17 amino acids. J gave up 0 bases and V 5 bases, and 10 bases lay outside the gene matches.

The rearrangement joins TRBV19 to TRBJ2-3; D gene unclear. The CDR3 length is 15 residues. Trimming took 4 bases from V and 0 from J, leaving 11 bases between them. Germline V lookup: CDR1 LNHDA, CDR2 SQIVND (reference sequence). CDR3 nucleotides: TGTGCCAGTAGTACCAGACACGAAAGCACAGATACGCAGTATTTT. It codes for CASSTRHESTDTQYF. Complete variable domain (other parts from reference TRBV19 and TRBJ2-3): DGGITQSPKYLFRKEGQNVTLSCEQNLNHDAMYWYRQDPGQGLRLIYYSQIVNDFQKGDIAEGYSVSREKKESFPLTVTSAQKNPTAFYLCASSTRHESTDTQYFGPGTRLTVL.

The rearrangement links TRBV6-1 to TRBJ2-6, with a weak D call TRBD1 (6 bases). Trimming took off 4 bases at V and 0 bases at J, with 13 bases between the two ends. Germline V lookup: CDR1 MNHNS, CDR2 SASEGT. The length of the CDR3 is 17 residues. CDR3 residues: CASSGQERISGANVLTF. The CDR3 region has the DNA TGTGCCAGCAGTGGACAGGAACGAATCTCTGGGGCCAACGTCCTGACTTTC.

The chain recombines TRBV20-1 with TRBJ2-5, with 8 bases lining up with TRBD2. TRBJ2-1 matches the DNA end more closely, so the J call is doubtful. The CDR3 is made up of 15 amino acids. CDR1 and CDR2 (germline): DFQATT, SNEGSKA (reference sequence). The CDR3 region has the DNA TGCAGTGCTAGCCCAGCGGGGGCCCGCCAAGAGACCCAGTTCTTC. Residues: CSASPAGARQETQFF.

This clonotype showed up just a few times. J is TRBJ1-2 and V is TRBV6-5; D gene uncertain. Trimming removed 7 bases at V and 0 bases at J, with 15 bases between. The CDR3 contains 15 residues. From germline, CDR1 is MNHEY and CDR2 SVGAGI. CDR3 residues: CASKMDGESNYGYTF. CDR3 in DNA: TGTGCCAGCAAGATGGACGGAGAATCTAACTATGGCTACACCTTC.

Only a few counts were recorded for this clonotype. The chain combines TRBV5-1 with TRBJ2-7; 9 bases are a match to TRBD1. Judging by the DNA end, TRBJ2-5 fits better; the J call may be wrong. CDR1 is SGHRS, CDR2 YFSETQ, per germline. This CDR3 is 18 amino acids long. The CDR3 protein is CASSPQPPGQGYGETQYF. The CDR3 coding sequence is TGCGCCAGCAGCCCACAGCCCCCGGGACAGGGCTACGGAGAGACCCAGTACTTC.

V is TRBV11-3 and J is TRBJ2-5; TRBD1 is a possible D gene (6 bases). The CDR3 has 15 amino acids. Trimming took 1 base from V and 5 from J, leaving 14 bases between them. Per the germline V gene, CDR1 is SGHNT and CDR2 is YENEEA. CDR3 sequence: CASSLGFRQDETQYF. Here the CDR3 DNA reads TGTGCCAGCAGCTTAGGTTTTCGACAGGACGAGACCCAGTACTTC.

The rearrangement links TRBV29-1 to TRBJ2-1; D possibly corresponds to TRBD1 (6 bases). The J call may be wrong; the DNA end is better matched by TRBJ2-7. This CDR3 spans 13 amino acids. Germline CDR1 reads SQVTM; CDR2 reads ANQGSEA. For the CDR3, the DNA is TGCAGCGTTGAATGCCGAACAGGGTCGGGGCAGTACTTC. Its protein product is CSVECRTGSGQYF.

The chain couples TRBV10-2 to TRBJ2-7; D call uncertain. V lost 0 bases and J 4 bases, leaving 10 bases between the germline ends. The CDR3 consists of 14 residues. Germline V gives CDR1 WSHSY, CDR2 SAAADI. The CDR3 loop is CASSESGRQYEQYF. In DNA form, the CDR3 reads TGCGCCAGCAGTGAGTCGGGTCGTCAATACGAGCAGTACTTC.

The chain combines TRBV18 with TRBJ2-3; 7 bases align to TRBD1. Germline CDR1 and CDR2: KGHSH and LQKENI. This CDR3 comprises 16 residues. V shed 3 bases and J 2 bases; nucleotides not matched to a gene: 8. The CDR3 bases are TGTGCCAGCTCACCTCAGGGGGAATCCGTCACAGATACGCAGTATTTT. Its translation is CASSPQGESVTDTQYF.

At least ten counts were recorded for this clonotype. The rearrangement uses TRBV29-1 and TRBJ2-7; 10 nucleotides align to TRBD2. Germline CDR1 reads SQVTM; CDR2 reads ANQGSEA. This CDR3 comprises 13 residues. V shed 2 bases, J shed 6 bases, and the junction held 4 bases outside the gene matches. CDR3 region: CSVESGGASEQYF. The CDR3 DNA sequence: TGCAGCGTTGAAAGCGGGGGGGCTAGCGAGCAGTACTTC.

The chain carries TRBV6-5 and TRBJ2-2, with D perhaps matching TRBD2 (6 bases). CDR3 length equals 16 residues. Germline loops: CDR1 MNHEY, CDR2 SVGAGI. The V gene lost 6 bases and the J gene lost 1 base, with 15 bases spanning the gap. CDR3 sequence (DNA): TGTGCCAGCAGCTCCCGGGGGACTCTGAACACCGGGGAGCTGTTTTTT. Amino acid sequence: CASSSRGTLNTGELFF.

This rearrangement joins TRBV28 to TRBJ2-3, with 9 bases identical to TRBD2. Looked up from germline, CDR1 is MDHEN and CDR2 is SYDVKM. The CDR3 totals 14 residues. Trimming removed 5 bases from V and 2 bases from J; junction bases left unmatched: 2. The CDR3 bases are TGTGCCAGCAGTAGCGGGAGGAACACAGATACGCAGTATTTT. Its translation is CASSSGRNTDTQYF.

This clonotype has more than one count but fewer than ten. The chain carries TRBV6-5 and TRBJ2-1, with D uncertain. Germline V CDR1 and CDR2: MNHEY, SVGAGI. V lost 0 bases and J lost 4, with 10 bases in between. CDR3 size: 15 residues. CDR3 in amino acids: CASSYSGPPYNEQFF. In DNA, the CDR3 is TGTGCCAGCAGTTACTCCGGACCTCCATACAATGAGCAGTTCTTC.

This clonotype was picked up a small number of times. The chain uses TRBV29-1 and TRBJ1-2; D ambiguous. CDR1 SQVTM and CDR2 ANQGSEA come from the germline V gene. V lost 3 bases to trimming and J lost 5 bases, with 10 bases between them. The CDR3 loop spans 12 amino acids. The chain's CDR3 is CSVDDLKYGYTF. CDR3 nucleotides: TGCAGCGTTGACGATCTAAAGTATGGCTACACCTTC.

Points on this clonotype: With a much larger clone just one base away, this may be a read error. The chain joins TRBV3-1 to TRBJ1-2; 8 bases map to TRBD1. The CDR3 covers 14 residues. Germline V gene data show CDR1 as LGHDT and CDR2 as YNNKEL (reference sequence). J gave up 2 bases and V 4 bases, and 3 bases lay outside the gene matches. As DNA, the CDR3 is TGTGCCAGCAGCCCAGGGGGCTGGAACTATGGCTACACCTTC. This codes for CASSPGGWNYGYTF.

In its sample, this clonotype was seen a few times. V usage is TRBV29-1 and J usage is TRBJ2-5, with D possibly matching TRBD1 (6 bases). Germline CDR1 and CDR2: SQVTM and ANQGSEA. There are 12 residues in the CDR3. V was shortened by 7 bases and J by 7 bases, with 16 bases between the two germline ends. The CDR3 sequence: CSAMTGRRTQYF. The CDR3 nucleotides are TGCAGCGCAATGACAGGTCGCCGGACCCAGTACTTC.

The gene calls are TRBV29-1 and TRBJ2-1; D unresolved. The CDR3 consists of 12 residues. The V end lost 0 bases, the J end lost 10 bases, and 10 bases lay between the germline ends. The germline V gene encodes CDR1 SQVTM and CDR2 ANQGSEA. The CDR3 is CSVEDGVFEQFF. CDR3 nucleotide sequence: TGCAGCGTTGAAGACGGTGTGTTCGAGCAGTTCTTC.

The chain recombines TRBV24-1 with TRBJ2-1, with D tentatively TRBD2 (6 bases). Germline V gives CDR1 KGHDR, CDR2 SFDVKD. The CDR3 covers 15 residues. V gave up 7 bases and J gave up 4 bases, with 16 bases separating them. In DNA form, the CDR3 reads TGTGCCACCAGCGCCTGGGACGGGGGATACAATGAGCAGTTCTTC. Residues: CATSAWDGGYNEQFF.

CDR3 sequence reads: CASRAGGGTDTQYF. The CDR3 region has the DNA TGTGCCAGCAGGGCCGGGGGCGGCACAGATACGCAGTATTTT. The genes are TRBV6-4 and TRBJ2-3, with D tentatively TRBD1 or TRBD2 (6 bases each). The CDR3 covers 14 residues. Germline V gene lookup returns CDR1 MRHNA and CDR2 SNTAGT. Trimming left V 6 bases short and J 1 base short, with 11 bases between.

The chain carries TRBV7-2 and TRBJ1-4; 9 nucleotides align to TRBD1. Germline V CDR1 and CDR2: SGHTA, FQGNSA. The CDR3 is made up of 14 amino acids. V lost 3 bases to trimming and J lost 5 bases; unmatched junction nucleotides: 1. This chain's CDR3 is CASSFDRGNEKLFF. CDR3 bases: TGTGCCAGCAGCTTCGACAGGGGGAATGAAAAACTGTTTTTT.

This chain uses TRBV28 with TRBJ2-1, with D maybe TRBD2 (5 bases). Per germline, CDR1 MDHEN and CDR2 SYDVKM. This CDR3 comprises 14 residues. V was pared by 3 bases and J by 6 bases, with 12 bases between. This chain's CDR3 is CASSFPGLTNEQFF. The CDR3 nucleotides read TGTGCCAGCAGTTTCCCTGGACTTACCAATGAGCAGTTCTTC.

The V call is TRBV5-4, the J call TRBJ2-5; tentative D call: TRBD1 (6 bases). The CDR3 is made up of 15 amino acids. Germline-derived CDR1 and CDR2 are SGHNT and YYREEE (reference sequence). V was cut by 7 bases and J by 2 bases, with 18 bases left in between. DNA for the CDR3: TGTGCCAGCGGCGGGCAGGGGAGATTTCAAGAGACCCAGTACTTC. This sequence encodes CASGGQGRFQETQYF. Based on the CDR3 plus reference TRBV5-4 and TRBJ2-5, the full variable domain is ETGVTQSPTHLIKTRGQQVTLRCSSQSGHNTVSWYQQALGQGPQFIFQYYREEENGRGNFPPRFSGLQFPNYSSELNVNALELDDSALYLCASGGQGRFQETQYFGPGTRLLVL.

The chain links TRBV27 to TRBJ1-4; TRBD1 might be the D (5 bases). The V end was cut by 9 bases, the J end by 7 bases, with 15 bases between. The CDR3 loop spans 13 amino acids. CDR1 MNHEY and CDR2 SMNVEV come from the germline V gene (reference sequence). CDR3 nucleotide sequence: TGTGCCAGTAGACCTGGGGACGGTGAAAAACTGTTTTTT. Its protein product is CASRPGDGEKLFF.